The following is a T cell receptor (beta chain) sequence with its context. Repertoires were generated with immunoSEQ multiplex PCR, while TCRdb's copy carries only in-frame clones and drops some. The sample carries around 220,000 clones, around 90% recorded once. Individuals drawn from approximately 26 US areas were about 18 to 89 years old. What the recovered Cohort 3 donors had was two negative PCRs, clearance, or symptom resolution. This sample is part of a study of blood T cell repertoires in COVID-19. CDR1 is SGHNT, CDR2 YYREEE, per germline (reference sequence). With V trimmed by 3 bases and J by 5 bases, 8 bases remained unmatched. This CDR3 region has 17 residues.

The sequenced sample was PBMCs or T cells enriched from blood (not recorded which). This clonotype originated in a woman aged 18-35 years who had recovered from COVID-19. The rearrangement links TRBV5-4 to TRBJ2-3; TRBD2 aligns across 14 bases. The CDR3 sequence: CASSSSTSGRVEDTQYF. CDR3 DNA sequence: TGTGCCAGCAGCTCCTCGACTAGCGGGAGGGTGGAAGATACGCAGTATTTT.